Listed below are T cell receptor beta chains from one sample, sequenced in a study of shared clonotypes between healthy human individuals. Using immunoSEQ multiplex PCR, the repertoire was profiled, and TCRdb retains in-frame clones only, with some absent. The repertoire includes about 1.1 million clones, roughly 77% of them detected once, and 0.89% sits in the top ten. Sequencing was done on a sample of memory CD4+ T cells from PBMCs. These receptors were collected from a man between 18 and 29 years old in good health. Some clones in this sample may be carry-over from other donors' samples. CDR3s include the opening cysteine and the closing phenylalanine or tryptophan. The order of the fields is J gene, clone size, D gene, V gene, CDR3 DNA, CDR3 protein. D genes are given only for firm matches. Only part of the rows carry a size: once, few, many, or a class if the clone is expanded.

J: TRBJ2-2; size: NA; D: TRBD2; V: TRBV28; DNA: TGTGCCAGCAGTGTGGCGGGAGCATCTTCTAACACCGGGGAGCTGTTTTTT; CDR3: CASSVAGASSNTGELFF
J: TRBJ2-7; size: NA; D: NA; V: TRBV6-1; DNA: TGTGCCAGCAGTGAACTCAGGGGTTCCGACGAGCAGTACTTC; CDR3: CASSELRGSDEQYF
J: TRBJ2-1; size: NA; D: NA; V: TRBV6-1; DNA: TGTGCCAGCAGGGTTCGGAACCCCCTTGAGCAGTTCTTC; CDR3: CASRVRNPLEQFF
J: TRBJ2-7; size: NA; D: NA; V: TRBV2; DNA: TGTGCCAGCAACCCCCTCCAGGCCTCCTACGAGCAGTACTTC; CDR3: CASNPLQASYEQYF
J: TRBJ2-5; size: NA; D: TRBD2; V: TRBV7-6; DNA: TGTGCCAGCAGCATAGGCGGGGGACGACAGGAGACCCAGTACTTC; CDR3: CASSIGGGRQETQYF
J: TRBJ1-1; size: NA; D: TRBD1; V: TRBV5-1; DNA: TGCGCCAGCAGCTTGGGACAGGGGGTCGTTACTGAAGCTTTCTTT; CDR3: CASSLGQGVVTEAFF
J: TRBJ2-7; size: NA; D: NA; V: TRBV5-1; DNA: TGCGCCAGCAGCTGGACCGGGACGGGTGTTATTTACGAGCAGTACTTC; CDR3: CASSWTGTGVIYEQYF
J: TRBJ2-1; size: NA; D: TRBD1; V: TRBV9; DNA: TGTGCCAGCAGCGCCTTCCCGGGACAGGTCTGGGGTCTTTACAATGAGCAGTTCTTC; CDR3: CASSAFPGQVWGLYNEQFF
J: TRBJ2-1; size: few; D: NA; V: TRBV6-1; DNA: TGTGCCAGCAGCCAATACAGCGAGGGAGCGGGTGAGCAGTTCTTC; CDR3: CASSQYSEGAGEQFF
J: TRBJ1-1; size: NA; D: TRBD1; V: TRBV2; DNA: TGTGCCAGCAGCCCCAGGACAGGGGGCGCCTATCAAGCTTTCTTT; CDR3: CASSPRTGGAYQAFF
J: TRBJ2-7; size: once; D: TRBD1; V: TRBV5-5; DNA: TGTGCCAGCCACGCGGGGACAGGGGTCTCCTACGAGCAGTACTTC; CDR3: CASHAGTGVSYEQYF